This T cell receptor (beta chain) was sequenced in a study of T cells in Graves' hyperthyroidism and ophthalmopathy. Whole-study results and caveats: Separating ophthalmopathy from stable hyperthyroidism was achieved by a 13 V-J model.

About this clonotype itself: Its antigen is undetermined.

The V end lost 5 bases, the J end lost 4 bases, and 12 bases lay between the germline ends. CDR1 SNHLY and CDR2 FYNNEI come from the germline V gene. This CDR3 comprises 14 residues. Amplified TCR beta CDR3 regions derived from RNA transcripts. Researchers ran a first-round RT-PCR on the TCR CDR3 using the HTBI primer set. One entry per CDR3 protein results from TCRdb running MiXCR on the multiplex PCR reads. The sample lists more than 40,000 distinct CDR3 sequences; 49% were seen once. Graves' hyperthyroidism without ophthalmopathy progression within 18 months was termed stable. This clonotype was sampled from a woman in her 50s with Graves' hyperthyroidism. The rearrangement joins TRBV2 to TRBJ2-1, with D maybe TRBD2 (6 bases). The sequenced sample was peripheral blood or thyroid tissue (not recorded which). The CDR3 sequence is CASSKTSKYNEQFF. The CDR3 DNA reads as TGTGCCAGCAGTAAGACTAGTAAGTACAATGAGCAGTTCTTC.